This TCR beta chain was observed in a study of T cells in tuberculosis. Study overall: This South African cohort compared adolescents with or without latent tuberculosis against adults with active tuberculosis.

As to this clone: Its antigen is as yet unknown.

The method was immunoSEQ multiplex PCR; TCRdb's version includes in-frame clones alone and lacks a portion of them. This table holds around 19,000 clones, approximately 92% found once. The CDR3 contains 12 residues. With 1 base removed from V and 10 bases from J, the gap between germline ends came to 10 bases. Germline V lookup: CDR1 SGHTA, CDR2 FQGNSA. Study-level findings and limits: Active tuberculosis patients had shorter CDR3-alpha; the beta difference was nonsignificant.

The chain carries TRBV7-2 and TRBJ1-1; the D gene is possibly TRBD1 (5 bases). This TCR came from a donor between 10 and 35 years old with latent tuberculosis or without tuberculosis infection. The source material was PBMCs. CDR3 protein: CASSLGGGAAFF. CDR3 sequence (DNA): TGTGCCAGCAGCTTAGGGGGTGGGGCAGCTTTCTTT.